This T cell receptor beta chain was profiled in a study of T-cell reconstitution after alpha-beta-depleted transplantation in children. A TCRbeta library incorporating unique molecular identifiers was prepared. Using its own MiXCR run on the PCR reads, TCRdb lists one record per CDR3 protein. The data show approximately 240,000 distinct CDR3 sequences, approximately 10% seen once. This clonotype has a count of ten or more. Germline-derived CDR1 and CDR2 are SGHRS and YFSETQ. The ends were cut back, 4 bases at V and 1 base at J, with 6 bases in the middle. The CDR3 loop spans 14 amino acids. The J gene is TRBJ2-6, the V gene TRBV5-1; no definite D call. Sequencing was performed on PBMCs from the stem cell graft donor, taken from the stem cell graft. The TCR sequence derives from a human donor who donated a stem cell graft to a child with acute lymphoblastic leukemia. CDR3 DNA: TGCGCCAGCAGCGAAGGGTCTGGGGCCAACGTCCTGACTTTC. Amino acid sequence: CASSEGSGANVLTF.